The T cell receptor (beta chain) under discussion was sequenced for a study of T cell responses to AZD1222 COVID-19 vaccine. Profiling relied on immunoSEQ multiplex PCR, and the TCRdb table lists in-frame clones only, not all of them. The sample lists tens of thousands of clones, over 75% occurring once. CDR1 and CDR2 from the germline V gene are LGHNT and FRNRAP. V lost 2 bases to trimming and J lost 6 bases, with 10 bases between them. The CDR3 contains 13 residues. This clonotype originated in an adult who received the AZD1222 COVID-19 vaccine. This chain links TRBV12-5 with TRBJ1-2, with D unclear. The specimen comprised peripheral blood, sampled 28 days after the second AZD1222 dose. The CDR3 spells CASGLMGWDGYTF. The CDR3 region has the DNA TGTGCTAGTGGTTTGATGGGGTGGGATGGCTACACCTTC. Variable domain in full (rest from reference TRBV12-5 and TRBJ1-2): DARVTQTPRHKVTEMGQEVTMRCQPILGHNTVFWYRQTMMQGLELLAYFRNRAPLDDSGMPKDRFSAEMPDATLATLKIQPSEPRDSAVYFCASGLMGWDGYTFGSGTRLTVV.